This T cell receptor (beta chain) came from a study of T cell responses to AZD1222 COVID-19 vaccine. Study-wide results and caveats: Nearly half of spike-specific TCRs reportedly target unmutated variant regions. In all cases, repertoires were sampled only after the peak T cell response.

Sequencing used immunoSEQ multiplex PCR; TCRdb keeps in-frame clones, though not all of them. Among about 94,000 clones listed, 85% were seen once. The CDR3 spans 14 residues. The V and J ends lost 4 bases and 9 bases, in that order; junction bases with no gene match: 9. The germline gives CDR1 MNHEY, CDR2 SVGAGI. Recipients boosted at about 4 weeks or about 12 weeks are pooled. This clone was found a few times. Its antigen is currently unknown. This specimen was peripheral blood, taken 28 days after the second AZD1222 dose. The clonotype was recovered from an adult who received the AZD1222 COVID-19 vaccine. The chain uses TRBV6-5 and TRBJ2-1; 7 bases fit TRBD1. The CDR3 sequence: CASSLIGKGAEQFF. The CDR3 DNA reads TGTGCCAGCAGTTTAATTGGGAAGGGGGCTGAGCAGTTCTTC.